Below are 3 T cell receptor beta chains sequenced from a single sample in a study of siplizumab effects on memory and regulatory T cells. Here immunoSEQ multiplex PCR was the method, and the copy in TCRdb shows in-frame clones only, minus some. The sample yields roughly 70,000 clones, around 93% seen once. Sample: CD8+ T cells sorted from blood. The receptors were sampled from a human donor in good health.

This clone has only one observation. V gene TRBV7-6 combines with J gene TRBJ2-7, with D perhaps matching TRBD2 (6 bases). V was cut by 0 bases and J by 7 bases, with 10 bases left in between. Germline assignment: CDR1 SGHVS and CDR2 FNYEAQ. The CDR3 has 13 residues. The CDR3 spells CASSLAEGQEQYF. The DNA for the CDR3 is TGTGCCAGCAGCTTAGCGGAGGGTCAGGAGCAGTACTTC.

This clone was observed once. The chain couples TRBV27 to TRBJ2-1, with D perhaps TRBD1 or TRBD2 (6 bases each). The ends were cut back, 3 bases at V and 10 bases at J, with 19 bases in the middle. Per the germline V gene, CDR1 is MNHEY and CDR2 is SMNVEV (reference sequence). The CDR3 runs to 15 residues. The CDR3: CASSFDQGGQGEQFF. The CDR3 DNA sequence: TGTGCCAGCAGTTTCGACCAAGGGGGGCAGGGAGAGCAGTTCTTC.

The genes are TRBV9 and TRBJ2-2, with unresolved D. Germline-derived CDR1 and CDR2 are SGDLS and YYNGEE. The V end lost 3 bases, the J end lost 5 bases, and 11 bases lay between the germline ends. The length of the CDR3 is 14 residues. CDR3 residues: CASSGPLRTGELFF. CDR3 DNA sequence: TGTGCCAGCAGCGGTCCCTTGAGAACCGGGGAGCTGTTTTTT.